These 14 T cell receptor beta chains were all obtained from the same sample, sequenced in a study of shared clonotypes between healthy human individuals. Libraries were prepared by immunoSEQ multiplex PCR; TCRdb keeps only in-frame clonotypes and omits some of them. The sample shows about 2.3 million clones, 93% of them seen only once. The sequencing input was naive CD4+ T cells from PBMCs. Stated subset: CD45RA+ positively selected. The origin of the receptors is a man aged 18 to 30 in good health. Some clones in this sample may be carry-over from other donors' samples.

Details on this clone: The sample holds other DNA sequences that translate to the same CDR3. The chain combines TRBV5-1 with TRBJ2-1, with D possibly TRBD2 on 6 matching bases. From germline, CDR1 is SGHRS and CDR2 YFSETQ. V lost 1 base, J lost 4 bases, and 12 bases lay in between. CDR3 length: 15 amino acids. CDR3: CASSLLSGTYNEQFF. Written as DNA, the CDR3 is TGCGCCAGCAGCTTGCTTTCCGGGACTTACAATGAGCAGTTCTTC.

This clone was seen once. The rearrangement uses TRBV2 and TRBJ1-2; D remains ambiguous. This CDR3 region has 11 residues. V was shortened by 3 bases and J by 8 bases, with 7 bases between the two germline ends. Germline-derived CDR1 and CDR2 are SNHLY and FYNNEI. The CDR3 loop reads CASSEGWGYTF. The CDR3 region has the DNA TGTGCCAGCAGTGAGGGGTGGGGCTACACCTTC.

The V and J genes are TRBV11-3 and TRBJ2-5; 7 nucleotides line up with TRBD1. With V trimmed by 3 bases and J by 5 bases, 9 bases remained unmatched. The CDR3 consists of 15 residues. Per the germline V gene, CDR1 is SGHNT and CDR2 is YENEEA. Here the CDR3 DNA reads TGTGCCAGCAGCTTCACAGGGGAAGCTAGGGAGACCCAGTACTTC. Translating gives CASSFTGEARETQYF.

The chain joins TRBV19 to TRBJ2-7, with 15 bases identical to TRBD2. The germline V gene encodes CDR1 LNHDA and CDR2 SQIVND (reference sequence). J lost 4 bases, V lost 3 bases, and 4 bases had no gene match. This CDR3 is built from 16 residues. CDR3 protein: CASSMPGTSGRYEQYF. In DNA, the CDR3 is TGTGCCAGTAGTATGCCCGGGACTAGCGGGAGGTACGAGCAGTACTTC.

With regard to this clone: Other DNA sequences in this specimen translate into the identical CDR3. The gene calls are TRBV9 and TRBJ2-5, with D possibly being TRBD1 or TRBD2 (5 bases each). Germline-derived CDR1 and CDR2 are SGDLS and YYNGEE. The length of the CDR3 is 13 residues. With 2 bases removed from V and 5 bases from J, the gap between germline ends came to 10 bases. For the CDR3, the DNA is TGTGCCAGCAGCGTTGGGGGATCGGAGACCCAGTACTTC. Its protein is CASSVGGSETQYF.

As for this clone: The sample carries other DNA sequences with the same CDR3. V is TRBV4-2 and J is TRBJ1-1; the D is unclear. V dropped 0 bases and J dropped 1 base, with 6 bases sitting between them. Per the germline V gene, CDR1 is LGHNA and CDR2 is YNFKEQ. The CDR3 runs 14 residues. CDR3 DNA: TGTGCCAGCAGCCAAGAGAGACAGAACACTGAAGCTTTCTTT. Translated: CASSQERQNTEAFF.

The CDR3 reads CASSPIKLAGVPNEQYF. Written as DNA, the CDR3 is TGTGCCAGCAGCCCTATAAAACTAGCGGGAGTTCCCAACGAGCAGTACTTC. V is TRBV7-9 and J is TRBJ2-7; 11 bases align to TRBD2. CDR1 is SEHNR, CDR2 FQNEAQ, per germline (reference sequence). The CDR3 length is 17 residues. Trimming removed 5 bases from V and 5 bases from J; junction bases left unmatched: 14. Full variable domain (remainder filled in from reference TRBV7-9 and TRBJ2-7): DTGVSQNPRHKITKRGQNVTFRCDPISEHNRLYWYRQTLGQGPEFLTYFQNEAQLEKSRLLSDRFSAERPKGSFSTLEIQRTEQGDSAMYLCASSPIKLAGVPNEQYFGPGTRLTVT.

The V gene is TRBV6-4, the J gene TRBJ1-2; TRBD1 matches 7 bases. Germline lookup yields CDR1 MRHNA and CDR2 SNTAGT. This CDR3 contains 13 residues. With 0 bases clipped from V and 8 bases from J, the junction kept 3 bases outside the gene matches. Here the CDR3 DNA reads TGTGCCAGCAGTGACTCTGGGGGACAGGGCTACACCTTC. It is translated as CASSDSGGQGYTF.

The chain is built from TRBV6-5 and TRBJ2-7; TRBD2 aligns across 11 bases. CDR1 MNHEY and CDR2 SVGAGI come from the germline V gene. The CDR3 has 14 residues. V lost 6 bases to trimming and J lost 4 bases; unmatched junction nucleotides: 5. DNA for the CDR3: TGTGCCAGCAGGCCACTAGCGGGAGAGTACGAGCAGTACTTC. It translates to CASRPLAGEYEQYF.

The chain employs TRBV4-1 and TRBJ1-4; 9 bases line up with TRBD1. CDR3 length equals 17 residues. Germline V gene lookup returns CDR1 MGHRA and CDR2 YSYEKL. Trimming at V came to 4 bases and at J to 5 bases, leaving 11 bases not matched to a gene. DNA for the CDR3: TGCGCCAGCAGCCGACAAGAACCCGGGACAGGGAATGAAAAACTGTTTTTT. Protein: CASSRQEPGTGNEKLFF.

The chain uses TRBV28 and TRBJ2-1, with 8 bases lining up with TRBD2. Germline V gives CDR1 MDHEN, CDR2 SYDVKM. This CDR3 spans 17 amino acids. J gave up 7 bases and V 5 bases, and 16 bases lay outside the gene matches. The CDR3 DNA is TGTGCCAGCAGTACAACCTTAGCGGGACGGGGGTCTAATGAGCAGTTCTTC. Residues: CASSTTLAGRGSNEQFF.

This chain links TRBV28 with TRBJ1-5; 9 bases match TRBD1. Losses at the gene ends were 5 bases for V and 6 bases for J; bases not matched to a gene: 14. Germline values: CDR1 MDHEN, CDR2 SYDVKM. The CDR3 totals 17 residues. The CDR3 bases are TGTGCCAGCAGTCGACGATCATACAGGGGGCAGGGTCAGCCCCAGCATTTT. It translates to CASSRRSYRGQGQPQHF.

V and J are TRBV25-1 and TRBJ1-6, with D possibly matching TRBD1 (5 bases). CDR1 and CDR2 from the germline V gene are MGHDK and SYGVNS. The V and J ends lost 6 bases and 7 bases respectively, with 13 bases between them. This CDR3 has 14 residues. The chain's CDR3 is CASRGEGRNSPLHF. The CDR3 DNA reads TGTGCCAGCAGGGGGGAGGGTCGGAATTCACCCCTCCACTTT.

The chain couples TRBV6-5 to TRBJ1-2, with 9 bases lining up with TRBD1. J gave up 4 bases and V 4 bases, and 7 bases lay outside the gene matches. The CDR3 loop spans 15 amino acids. Germline V gene data show CDR1 as MNHEY and CDR2 as SVGAGI. DNA of the CDR3: TGTGCCAGCAGTTGGGCGGGACAGGGTCTCTATGGCTACACCTTC. Amino acid sequence: CASSWAGQGLYGYTF.